Detailed here is one TCR beta chain. Per the authors' pipeline: Counts of nucleated cells, estimated from reference gene primer amplification, were obtained. Assay: immunoSEQ multiplex PCR; the TCRdb copy retains only in-frame clones and omits some. V, J and clone size are taken as reported in that table, and D and trimming were inferred from the DNA itself. The data contain 200,000 or so clones, about 80% of them singletons. The entry originates in a study of blood T cell repertoires in COVID-19. Turning to the study itself: Acute and convalescent COVID-19 samples came from the United States, Italy and Spain. T cells, B-cell-depleted T cells, or PBMCs supplied cDNA or gDNA.

This CDR3 is 15 amino acids long. Trimming pared 6 bases from V and 0 bases from J, leaving 14 bases between. Germline CDR1 LNHDA, CDR2 SQIVND (reference sequence). The sample comprised peripheral blood. The V gene is TRBV19, the J gene TRBJ2-5; D is possibly TRBD1 (6 bases). This TCR was recovered from a man aged 30 to 39 with active or convalescent COVID-19. CDR3 sequence reads: CASSDRTDYQETQYF. CDR3 nucleotides: TGTGCCAGTAGCGATCGGACAGACTACCAAGAGACCCAGTACTTC.